This is a list of T cell receptor beta chains from one sample in a study of T cell changes during pregnancy in multiple sclerosis. Measured with immunoSEQ multiplex PCR; TCRdb has only the in-frame clones, and not every one. The sample shows around 80,000 clones, around 90% of them seen only once. The sample consisted of peripheral blood, taken before pregnancy. The receptors come from a female donor with multiple sclerosis, enrolled in a pregnancy study. Both conserved end residues are part of each CDR3. D genes are given only for firm matches. Size tells how often a clone was seen (once, few, many) or the class of an expanded clone, and some rows leave it out.

>-|-|TRBJ1-1|TRBV19
TGTGCCAGTAGCACGCACAGGGCCCTGAACACTGAAGCTTTCTTT
CASSTHRALNTEAFF
>once|-|TRBJ1-1|TRBV19
TGTGCCAGTAGTATAGGGGGCCATCTCAACACTGAAGCTTTCTTT
CASSIGGHLNTEAFF
>-|-|TRBJ1-1|TRBV7-2
TGTGCCAGCAGCTTCGCAGGGCCTGAAGCTTTCTTT
CASSFAGPEAFF
>-|-|TRBJ1-5|TRBV19
TGTGCCAGTAGTATGACAGAAAACATCTATAATCCGCCCCAGCATTTT
CASSMTENIYNPPQHF
>few|-|TRBJ2-5|TRBV4-3
TGCGCCAGCAGCCAAGGGGGAGCGGAGGGAGAGACCCAGTACTTC
CASSQGGAEGETQYF
>-|-|TRBJ1-5|TRBV7-8
TGTGCCAGCAGCCAATTAGGGTCCAGGGTCGTTGGCAATCAGCCCCAGCATTTT
CASSQLGSRVVGNQPQHF
>-|TRBD2|TRBJ2-1|TRBV4-2
TGTGCCAGCAGCCAAGAGGATTCGACTAGCGGGGGATACAATGAGCAGTTCTTC
CASSQEDSTSGGYNEQFF
>-|-|TRBJ2-6|TRBV27
TGTGCCAGCAGTTCCAGATCTGGGGCCAACGTCCTGACTTTC
CASSSRSGANVLTF
>once|-|TRBJ2-5|TRBV5-4
TGTGCCAGCAGCTTAGACGAGCAGGTTGGGGAGACCCAGTACTTC
CASSLDEQVGETQYF
>once|-|TRBJ2-3|TRBV5-1
TGCGCCAGCAGCTTGATTGGTAGCGGCACAGATACGCAGTATTTT
CASSLIGSGTDTQYF
>-|-|TRBJ1-3|TRBV2
TGTGCCAGCACCGTGCTCAGGGCCGCATCTGGAAACACCATATATTTT
CASTVLRAASGNTIYF
>-|-|TRBJ2-1|TRBV5-1
TGCGCCAGCAGCTTGGCTCTAACGAACAATGAGCAGTTCTTC
CASSLALTNNEQFF
>-|-|TRBJ2-2|TRBV15
TGTGCCACCAGCAGAGAGCGGCAGAACACCGGGGAGCTGTTTTTT
CATSRERQNTGELFF
>once|-|TRBJ2-1|TRBV11-2
TGTGCCAGCAGCTTAGTTGGGAGATATGAGCAGTTCTTC
CASSLVGRYEQFF
>-|-|TRBJ2-1|TRBV6-1
TGTGCCAGCAGTGGACGCCCGGGGGAGGTATTCAATGAGCAGTTCTTC
CASSGRPGEVFNEQFF
>-|TRBD2|TRBJ2-1|TRBV29-1
TGCAGCGTGAAGACTAGCGGGAGGGCCAGCAATGAGCAGTTCTTC
CSVKTSGRASNEQFF
>-|-|TRBJ2-7|TRBV11-3
TGTGCCAGCAGCTTGGGACAAGGGTTAAGCGAGCAGTACTTC
CASSLGQGLSEQYF
>-|TRBD2|TRBJ2-7|TRBV5-6
TGTGCCAGTACGACTAGCGGGAGTATGTACGAGCAGTACTTC
CASTTSGSMYEQYF
>once|-|TRBJ2-7|TRBV5-1
TGCGCCAGCAAATCGGCAGGGTCCTCCTACGAGCAGTACTTC
CASKSAGSSYEQYF
>-|TRBD2|TRBJ2-1|TRBV19
TGTGCCAGTAGGAAGACTAGCGGTAATGAGCAGTTCTTC
CASRKTSGNEQFF
>-|-|TRBJ2-7|TRBV7-9
TGTGCCAGCACCCCCCACAGCCAGGGGACCTACGAGCAGTACTTC
CASTPHSQGTYEQYF
>-|-|TRBJ1-2|TRBV4-3
TGCGCCAGCAGCCAAATCACCGGGACTCATTATGGCTACACCTTC
CASSQITGTHYGYTF
>-|TRBD1|TRBJ2-1|TRBV19
TGTGCCAGTATAGGGGGCCAGTACAATGAGCAGTTCTTC
CASIGGQYNEQFF
>-|TRBD1|TRBJ2-4|TRBV19
TGTGCCAGTCTCCGTGAGACCGGGACAGGGGGCGGAAACATTCAGTACTTC
CASLRETGTGGGNIQYF
>-|-|TRBJ2-1|TRBV5-4
TGTGCCAGCAGCTTGCTAGGTTCGGACAATGAGCAGTTCTTC
CASSLLGSDNEQFF
>-|TRBD1|TRBJ1-3|TRBV28
TGTGCCAGCAGACCCTGGACAGGAAGCTCTGGAAACACCATATATTTT
CASRPWTGSSGNTIYF
>-|TRBD1|TRBJ1-4|TRBV5-1
TGCGCCAGCAGCTTGGGGGGGTTGACAGGGCCCGAATATTCGCTTTTT
CASSLGGLTGPEYSLF
>-|-|TRBJ2-1|TRBV5-3
TGTGCCAGAAATCGGGTTCCCAATGAGCAGTTCTTC
CARNRVPNEQFF
>-|-|TRBJ2-1|TRBV19
TGTGCCAGTAGATCGGGGGGCTACGTGAAGAATGAGCAGTTCTTC
CASRSGGYVKNEQFF
>-|TRBD2|TRBJ2-2|TRBV19
TGTGCCAGTAATCTTCTAGCGGGAGGGACCGGGGAGCTGTTTTTT
CASNLLAGGTGELFF
>-|TRBD2|TRBJ2-3|TRBV5-4
TGTGCCAGCAGCTTGAAGACTAGCGGGTCGGGTACGCAGTATTTT
CASSLKTSGSGTQYF
>-|-|TRBJ2-1|TRBV5-8
TGTGCCAGCAGCTTGAGGCAGGGCTGGAATGAGCAGTTCTTC
CASSLRQGWNEQFF
>few|TRBD2|TRBJ2-7|TRBV4-2
TGTGCCAGCAGCCAAGACGCTAGCGGGAGCTACGAGCAGTACTTC
CASSQDASGSYEQYF
>few|-|TRBJ2-2|TRBV5-4
TGTGCCAGCAGCTTACCTACGGACACCGGGGAGCTGTTTTTT
CASSLPTDTGELFF
>-|TRBD1|TRBJ1-1|TRBV5-4
TGTGCCAGCAGCCCGGGACAGGGGGCGATCACTGAAGCTTTCTTT
CASSPGQGAITEAFF
>-|TRBD1|TRBJ2-1|TRBV5-1
TGCGCCAGCAGTTCCGGGACAGGGATCAATGAGCAGTTCTTC
CASSSGTGINEQFF
>-|TRBD2|TRBJ2-5|TRBV6-5
TGTGCCAGCAGCCGGACTAGGGTAGGGGAGACCCAGTACTTC
CASSRTRVGETQYF
>-|-|TRBJ1-5|TRBV7-9
TGTGCCAGCAGCTTGGGAGACCGGCGGCCCCAGCATTTT
CASSLGDRRPQHF
>-|TRBD2|TRBJ2-7|TRBV19
TGTGCCAGTAGTACCGGGACTAGCGCAATTGCGCGTAACTACGAGCAGTACTTC
CASSTGTSAIARNYEQYF
>-|-|TRBJ1-2|TRBV19
TGTGCCAGTAGTATACAGGGCCCGAACTATGGCTACACCTTC
CASSIQGPNYGYTF
>-|-|TRBJ2-5|TRBV27
TGTGCCAGCAGTTTTAACAGCCAAGAGACCCAGTACTTC
CASSFNSQETQYF
>-|-|TRBJ1-4|TRBV5-1
TGCGCCAGCAGCATCGGTGGTACTAATGAAAAACTGTTTTTT
CASSIGGTNEKLFF
>-|-|TRBJ2-5|TRBV4-2
TGTGCCAGCAGCCAAGATCAAGTGGGAGAAAAGACCCAGTACTTC
CASSQDQVGEKTQYF
>-|TRBD2|TRBJ2-3|TRBV5-1
TGCGCCAGCACCTCGTCCGTAACTATCGGACTAGCGGGAGTCGATACGCAGTATTTT
CASTSSVTIGLAGVDTQYF
>-|TRBD1|TRBJ1-1|TRBV5-1
TGCGCCAGCAGCTTGGCCCAAAACAGGGGAATGAACACTGAAGCTTTCTTT
CASSLAQNRGMNTEAFF
>-|-|TRBJ2-5|TRBV6-5
TGTGCCAGCAGTTACTCGACTATGCGCGAGACCCAGTACTTC
CASSYSTMRETQYF
>-|-|TRBJ2-5|TRBV7-6
TGTGCCAGCAGCGAGGACAGCCCACCCGAGACCCAGTACTTC
CASSEDSPPETQYF
>-|TRBD1|TRBJ2-5|TRBV5-4
TGTGCCAGCAGCTCTCCGGGACAGGGCCAGGGAGAGACCCAGTACTTC
CASSSPGQGQGETQYF
>-|-|TRBJ2-3|TRBV11-3
TGTGCCAGCAGCTTAGGGGCGTCCTATACGCAGTATTTT
CASSLGASYTQYF
>-|TRBD1|TRBJ2-5|TRBV19
TGTGCCAGTAGTGACAGGGGGCGCCGAGAGACCCAGTACTTC
CASSDRGRRETQYF
>-|TRBD1|TRBJ2-3|TRBV27
TGTGCCAGCAGTCCGGACCCGACAGGGGGAAGCACAGATACGCAGTATTTT
CASSPDPTGGSTDTQYF
>-|TRBD1|TRBJ1-1|TRBV5-4
TGTGCCAGCAGCGAGAGTCAGGGGGCTTACACTGAAGCTTTCTTT
CASSESQGAYTEAFF
>-|TRBD1|TRBJ2-1|TRBV4-3
TGCGCCAGCAGCCCCCGGGACAGGCTAAACAATGAGCAGTTCTTC
CASSPRDRLNNEQFF